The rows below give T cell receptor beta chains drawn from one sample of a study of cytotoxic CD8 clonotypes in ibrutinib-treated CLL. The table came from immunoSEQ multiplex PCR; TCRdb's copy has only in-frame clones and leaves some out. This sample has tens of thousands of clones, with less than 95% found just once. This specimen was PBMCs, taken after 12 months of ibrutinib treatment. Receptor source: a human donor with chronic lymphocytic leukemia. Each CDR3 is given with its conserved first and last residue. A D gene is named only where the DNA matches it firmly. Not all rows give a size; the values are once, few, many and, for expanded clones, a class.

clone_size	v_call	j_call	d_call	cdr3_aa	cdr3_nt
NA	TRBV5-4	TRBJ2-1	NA	CASSLGGRAVQFF	TGTGCCAGCAGCTTGGGGGGGCGAGCTGTGCAGTTCTTC
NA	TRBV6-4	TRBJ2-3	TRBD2	CASSVAGQAPKDTQYF	TGTGCCAGCAGTGTAGCGGGACAAGCCCCCAAAGATACGCAGTATTTT
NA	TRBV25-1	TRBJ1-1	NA	CASSGQVDGTEAFF	TGTGCCAGCAGTGGTCAGGTCGACGGCACTGAAGCTTTCTTT
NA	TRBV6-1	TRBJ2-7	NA	CASSLPYEQYF	TGTGCCAGCAGCTTACCCTACGAGCAGTACTTC
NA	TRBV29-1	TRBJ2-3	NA	CSVAVGTDTQYF	TGCAGCGTTGCGGTGGGCACAGATACGCAGTATTTT
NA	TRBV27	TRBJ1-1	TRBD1	CASSRTGPHTEAFF	TGTGCCAGCAGTAGGACAGGGCCACACACTGAAGCTTTCTTT
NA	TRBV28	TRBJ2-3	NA	CASSLTFSGDRTDTQYF	TGTGCCAGCAGTTTAACTTTTAGCGGAGACCGCACAGATACGCAGTATTTT
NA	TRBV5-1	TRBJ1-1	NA	CASSLGGVMNTEAFF	TGCGCCAGCAGCCTAGGCGGTGTTATGAACACTGAAGCTTTCTTT
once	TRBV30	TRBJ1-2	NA	CAWSSMINYGYTF	TGTGCCTGGAGTAGCATGATTAACTATGGCTACACCTTC
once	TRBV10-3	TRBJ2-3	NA	CAISETWADTQYF	TGTGCCATCAGTGAGACGTGGGCAGATACGCAGTATTTT
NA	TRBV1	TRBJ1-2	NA	CTSSQKSPGQGVGASYGYTF	TGCACCAGCAGCCAGAAAAGTCCGGGACAGGGGGTTGGGGCCAGCTATGGCTACACCTTC
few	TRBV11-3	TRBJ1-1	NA	CASSPLRNGAEAFF	TGTGCCAGCAGCCCCCTTAGGAACGGGGCTGAAGCTTTCTTT
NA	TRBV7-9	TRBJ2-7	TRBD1	CASSARQGGLHEQYF	TGTGCCAGCAGCGCCCGACAGGGGGGATTACACGAGCAGTACTTC
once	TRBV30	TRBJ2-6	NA	CAWTPDSSGANVLTF	TGTGCCTGGACCCCAGACAGCTCTGGGGCCAACGTCCTGACTTTC
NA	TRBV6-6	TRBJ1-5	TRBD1	CASRERGTGVQPQHF	TGTGCCAGTCGGGAGAGAGGGACAGGCGTTCAGCCCCAGCATTTT
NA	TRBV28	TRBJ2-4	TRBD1	CASSLGATGGKNIQYF	TGTGCCAGCAGTTTAGGCGCGACAGGGGGCAAAAACATTCAGTACTTC
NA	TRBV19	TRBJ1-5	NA	CASTRMGRGSNQPQHF	TGTGCCAGTACCCGCATGGGGAGGGGTAGCAATCAGCCCCAGCATTTT
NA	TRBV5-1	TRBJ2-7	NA	CASSQTTSGALEQYF	TGCGCCAGCAGCCAAACCACGTCCGGGGCTCTTGAGCAGTACTTC
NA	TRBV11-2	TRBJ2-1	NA	CASSLAPAQQSSYNEQFF	TGTGCCAGCAGCTTAGCTCCGGCCCAGCAGAGCTCCTACAATGAGCAGTTCTTC
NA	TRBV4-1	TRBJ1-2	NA	CASSLGSRYGYTF	TGCGCCAGCAGCCTTGGGTCCCGCTATGGCTACACCTTC
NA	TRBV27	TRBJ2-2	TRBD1	CASSPGQGWTNTGELFF	TGTGCCAGCAGTCCGGGACAGGGTTGGACGAACACCGGGGAGCTGTTTTTT
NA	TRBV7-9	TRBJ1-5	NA	CASGNRGDQPQHF	TGTGCCAGCGGCAACCGCGGGGATCAGCCCCAGCATTTT
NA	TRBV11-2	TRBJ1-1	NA	CASSLSTMNTEAFF	TGTGCCAGCAGCCTATCGACCATGAACACTGAAGCTTTCTTT
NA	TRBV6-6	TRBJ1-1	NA	CASSYSWGNPEAFF	TGTGCCAGCAGTTACTCCTGGGGGAATCCTGAAGCTTTCTTT
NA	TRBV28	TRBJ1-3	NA	CASSLPQGARNTIYF	TGTGCCAGCAGTTTACCACAGGGAGCACGAAACACCATATATTTT
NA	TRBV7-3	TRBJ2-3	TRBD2	CASSLGGLFTDTQYF	TGTGCCAGCAGCTTAGGGGGACTATTCACAGATACGCAGTATTTT
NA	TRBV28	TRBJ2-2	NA	CASSPTTAAYTGELFF	TGTGCCAGCAGCCCGACAACAGCAGCGTACACCGGGGAGCTGTTTTTT
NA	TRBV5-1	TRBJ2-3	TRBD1	CASSLTGTGGTDTQYF	TGCGCCAGCAGCTTGACCGGGACAGGGGGCACAGATACGCAGTATTTT
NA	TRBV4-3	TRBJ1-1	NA	CASSQVGEARTEAFF	TGCGCCAGCAGCCAAGTTGGGGAGGCGCGCACTGAAGCTTTCTTT
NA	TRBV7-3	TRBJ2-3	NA	CASSPGDFTSTDTQYF	TGTGCCAGCAGCCCCGGGGATTTTACTAGCACAGATACGCAGTATTTT
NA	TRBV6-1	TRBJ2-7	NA	CASSGGRVGEQYF	TGTGCCAGCAGTGGTGGCAGGGTTGGCGAGCAGTACTTC
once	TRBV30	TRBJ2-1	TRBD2	CAWAGLAGSYNEQFF	TGTGCCTGGGCGGGACTAGCGGGGTCCTACAATGAGCAGTTCTTC
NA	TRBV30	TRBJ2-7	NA	CAWTSSTAGEQYF	TGTGCCTGGACTTCCTCGACGGCCGGAGAGCAGTACTTC
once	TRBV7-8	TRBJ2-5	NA	CASTWWTEETQYF	TGTGCCAGCACCTGGTGGACAGAGGAGACCCAGTACTTC
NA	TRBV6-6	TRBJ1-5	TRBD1	CASRRDRQNQPQHF	TGTGCCAGCAGACGGGACAGACAAAATCAGCCCCAGCATTTT
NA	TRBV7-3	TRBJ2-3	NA	CASSFSGADTQYF	TGTGCCAGCAGCTTCTCAGGAGCAGATACGCAGTATTTT
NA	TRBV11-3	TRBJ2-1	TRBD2	CASSFASGRARRFEQFF	TGTGCCAGCAGCTTCGCTAGCGGGAGGGCTCGTCGTTTTGAGCAGTTCTTC
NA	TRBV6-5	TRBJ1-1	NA	CASSYLREAFF	TGTGCCAGCAGTTACCTACGTGAAGCTTTCTTT
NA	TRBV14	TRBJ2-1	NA	CASSQTLNRDHEQFF	TGTGCCAGCAGCCAGACCTTAAACAGGGACCATGAGCAGTTCTTC
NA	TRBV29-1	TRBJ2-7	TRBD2	CSVEVLAGHEQYF	TGCAGCGTTGAGGTACTAGCGGGCCACGAGCAGTACTTC
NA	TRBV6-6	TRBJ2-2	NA	CASSSGYRSTGELFF	TGTGCCAGCAGTTCAGGGTACAGGTCCACCGGGGAGCTGTTTTTT
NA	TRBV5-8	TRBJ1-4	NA	CASSLGRNPANEKLFF	TGTGCCAGCAGCCTGGGGAGAAACCCGGCTAATGAAAAACTGTTTTTT
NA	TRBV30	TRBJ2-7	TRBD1	CAWSRTGGEQYF	TGTGCCTGGAGCAGAACAGGGGGCGAGCAGTACTTC
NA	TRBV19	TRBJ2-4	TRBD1	CASSAYATGAAKNIQYF	TGTGCCAGTAGTGCTTACGCGACAGGGGCGGCCAAAAACATTCAGTACTTC
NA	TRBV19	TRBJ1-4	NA	CASTGGGATNEKLFF	TGTGCCAGTACTGGCGGGGGCGCGACTAATGAAAAACTGTTTTTT
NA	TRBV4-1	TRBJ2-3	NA	CASTRIWGEGDTQYF	TGCGCCAGCACACGAATATGGGGGGAAGGAGATACGCAGTATTTT
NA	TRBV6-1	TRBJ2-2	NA	CASSEEARGTPYTGELFF	TGTGCCAGCAGTGAAGAGGCTCGGGGGACACCTTACACCGGGGAGCTGTTTTTT
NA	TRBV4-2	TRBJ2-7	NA	CASSSQGGYEQYF	TGTGCCAGCAGCTCCCAGGGGGGCTACGAGCAGTACTTC
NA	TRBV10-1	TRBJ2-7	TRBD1	CASSDLRQGQVGGEQYF	TGCGCCAGCAGTGACCTGAGACAGGGGCAAGTCGGTGGCGAGCAGTACTTC
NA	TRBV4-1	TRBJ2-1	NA	CASSQGVAPPYNEQFF	TGCGCCAGCAGCCAAGGGGTAGCGCCACCCTACAATGAGCAGTTCTTC
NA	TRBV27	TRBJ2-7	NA	CASSLLGQVAYEQYF	TGTGCCAGCAGTTTATTGGGCCAGGTCGCCTACGAGCAGTACTTC
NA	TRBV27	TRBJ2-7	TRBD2	CASSEDRGGLAGGMHEQYF	TGTGCCAGCAGTGAGGACAGGGGGGGACTAGCGGGAGGTATGCACGAGCAGTACTTC